This TCR beta chain comes out of a study of T cell responses to AZD1222 COVID-19 vaccine. Study-level points and caveats: Only after the peak T cell response were repertoires sampled.

As regards this clone: Its specificity is unknown.

CDR1 is SEHNR, CDR2 FQNEAQ, per germline (reference sequence). V was cut by 2 bases and J by 7 bases, with 8 bases left in between. This CDR3 comprises 13 residues. Repertoires were generated with immunoSEQ multiplex PCR, while TCRdb's copy carries only in-frame clones and drops some. The table includes about 220,000 clones, about 93% detected once. The origin of this receptor is an adult in good health. The source was peripheral blood, collected on day 0 of MenACWY control vaccination. The chain recombines TRBV7-9 with TRBJ1-4, with a tentative D call TRBD1 (5 bases). CDR3 sequence: CASSLRGTEKLFF. The CDR3, as DNA: TGTGCCAGCAGCTTAAGGGGAACTGAAAAACTGTTTTTT.